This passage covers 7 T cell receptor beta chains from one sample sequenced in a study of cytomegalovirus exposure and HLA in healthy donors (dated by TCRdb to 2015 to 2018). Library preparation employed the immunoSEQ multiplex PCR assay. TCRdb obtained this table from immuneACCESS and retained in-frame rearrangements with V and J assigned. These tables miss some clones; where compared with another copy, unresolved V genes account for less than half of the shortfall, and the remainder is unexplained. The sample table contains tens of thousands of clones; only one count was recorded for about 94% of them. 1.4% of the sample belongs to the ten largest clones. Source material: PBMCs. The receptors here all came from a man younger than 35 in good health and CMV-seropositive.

The CDR3 reads CASSQDPAGDTQYF. The CDR3 bases are TGTGCCAGCAGCCAAGACCCCGCCGGAGATACGCAGTATTTT. The V gene is TRBV4-2, the J gene TRBJ2-3; no definite D call. CDR1 is LGHNA and CDR2 is YNFKEQ in the germline V gene. The CDR3 is made up of 14 amino acids. Between the trimmed V and J ends, which lost 0 bases and 5 bases, there was a span of 9 bases.

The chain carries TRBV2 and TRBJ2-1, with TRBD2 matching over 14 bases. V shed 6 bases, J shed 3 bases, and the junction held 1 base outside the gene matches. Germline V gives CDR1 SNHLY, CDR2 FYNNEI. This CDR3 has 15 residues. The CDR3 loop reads CASRGTSGSYNEQFF. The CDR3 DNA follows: TGTGCCAGCAGGGGGACTAGCGGGAGCTACAATGAGCAGTTCTTC.

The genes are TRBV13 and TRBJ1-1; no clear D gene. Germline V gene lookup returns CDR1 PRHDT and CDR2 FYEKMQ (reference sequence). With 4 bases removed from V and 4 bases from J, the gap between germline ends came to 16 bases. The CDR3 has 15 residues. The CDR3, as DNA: TGTGCCAGCAGCTCCCAACCCGGCCCGGGCACTGAAGCTTTCTTT. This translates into CASSSQPGPGTEAFF.

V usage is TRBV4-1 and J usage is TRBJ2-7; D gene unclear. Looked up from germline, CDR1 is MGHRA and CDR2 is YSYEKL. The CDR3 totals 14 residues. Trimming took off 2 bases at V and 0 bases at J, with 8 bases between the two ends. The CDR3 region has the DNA TGCGCCAGCAGCCAATTCAGGAACTCCTACGAGCAGTACTTC. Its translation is CASSQFRNSYEQYF.

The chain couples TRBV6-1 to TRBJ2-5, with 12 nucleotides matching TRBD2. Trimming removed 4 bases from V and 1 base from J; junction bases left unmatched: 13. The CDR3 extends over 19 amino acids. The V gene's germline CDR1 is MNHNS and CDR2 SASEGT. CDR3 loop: CASSVTLAGGPVGQETQYF. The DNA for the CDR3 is TGTGCCAGCAGTGTTACCCTAGCGGGGGGGCCGGTCGGCCAAGAGACCCAGTACTTC.

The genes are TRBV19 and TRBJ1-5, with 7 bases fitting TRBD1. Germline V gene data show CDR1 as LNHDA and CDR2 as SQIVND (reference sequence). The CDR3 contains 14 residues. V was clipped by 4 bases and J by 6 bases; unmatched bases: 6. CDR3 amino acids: CASSTTGYVQPQHF. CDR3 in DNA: TGTGCCAGTAGTACGACAGGGTATGTTCAGCCCCAGCATTTT.

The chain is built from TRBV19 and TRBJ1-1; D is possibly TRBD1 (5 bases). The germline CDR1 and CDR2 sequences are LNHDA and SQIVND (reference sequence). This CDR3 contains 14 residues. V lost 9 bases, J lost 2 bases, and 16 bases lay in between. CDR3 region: CASSTLTGNTEAFF. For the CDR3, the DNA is TGTGCCAGCAGCACTTTAACAGGCAACACTGAAGCTTTCTTT.